This is a list of T cell receptor beta chains from one sample in a study of shared clonotypes between healthy human individuals. Clones were read by immunoSEQ multiplex PCR, and TCRdb kept only the in-frame ones, dropping some. The profile covers hundreds of thousands of clones, with over 65% appearing a single time and over 1.5% taken by the ten largest. Material: memory CD4+ T cells sorted from blood. The receptors stem from a woman younger than 45 in good health. The CDR3 runs from the conserved cysteine through the conserved F or W. Each record gives: J gene, V gene, D gene, clone size, CDR3 protein, CDR3 DNA. A D gene is named only where the DNA matches it firmly. Clone size is not always given. Where it is, it says once, few, many or a class for expanded clones.

TRBJ2-6,TRBV5-6,.,.,CASSLSGSGANVLTF,TGTGCCAGCAGCTTGTCGGGGTCTGGGGCCAACGTCCTGACTTTC
TRBJ2-4,TRBV29-1,TRBD2,.,CSVRPSGRWDIQYF,TGCAGCGTTCGGCCTAGCGGGAGGTGGGACATTCAGTACTTC
TRBJ1-1,TRBV5-1,.,once,CASSAGTLTEAFF,TGCGCCAGCAGCGCCGGGACGCTAACTGAAGCTTTCTTT
TRBJ2-5,TRBV2,TRBD1,.,CASRATRDRGGIQETQYF,TGTGCCAGCAGAGCTACCCGGGACAGGGGTGGCATCCAAGAGACCCAGTACTTC
TRBJ2-7,TRBV4-1,TRBD2,.,CASSQEGTTYYEQYF,TGCGCCAGCAGCCAAGAAGGGACTACTTACTACGAGCAGTACTTC
TRBJ2-2,TRBV19,.,few,CASSIDGYTGELFF,TGTGCCAGTAGTATAGATGGCTACACCGGGGAGCTGTTTTTT
TRBJ2-7,TRBV10-1,TRBD1,few,CASGQGSYEQYF,TGCGCCAGCGGACAGGGTTCGTACGAGCAGTACTTC
TRBJ2-5,TRBV29-1,TRBD2,.,CSVEGLAGGETQYF,TGCAGCGTTGAAGGCCTAGCGGGAGGAGAGACCCAGTACTTC
TRBJ1-2,TRBV28,TRBD1,few,CASRNTGGGLGYTF,TGTGCCAGCCGTAATACAGGGGGCGGTTTGGGCTACACCTTC
TRBJ2-5,TRBV28,.,.,CASSPDSVLQETQYF,TGTGCCAGCAGTCCCGACAGTGTCCTCCAAGAGACCCAGTACTTC
TRBJ1-2,TRBV6-5,.,.,CASKGGYGYTF,TGTGCCAGCAAGGGAGGCTATGGCTACACCTTC
TRBJ2-7,TRBV7-2,.,.,CASSLVQGELEQYF,TGTGCCAGCAGCTTAGTACAGGGTGAACTCGAGCAGTACTTC
TRBJ2-1,TRBV7-3,.,.,CASSRGGWDGYNEQFF,TGTGCCAGCAGCCGTGGGGGGTGGGACGGATACAATGAGCAGTTCTTC
TRBJ1-3,TRBV18,.,.,CASSPPGDGSSGNTIYF,TGTGCCAGCTCACCACCGGGGGACGGCAGCTCTGGAAACACCATATATTTT
TRBJ2-1,TRBV4-2,.,.,CASSTHRDAVGDEQFF,TGTGCCAGCAGCACTCACCGGGACGCCGTAGGGGATGAGCAGTTCTTC
TRBJ1-5,TRBV19,.,.,CASSIGGLTPLSNQPQHF,TGTGCCAGTAGTATTGGGGGCCTAACCCCTCTTAGCAATCAGCCCCAGCATTTT
TRBJ2-7,TRBV4-1,.,.,CASSQDWGTREHTSQQYF,TGCGCCAGCAGCCAAGATTGGGGGACCAGGGAACACACCTCACAGCAGTACTTC
TRBJ1-6,TRBV2,.,few,CASTGRGGNNSPLHF,TGTGCCAGCACCGGAAGGGGTGGTAATAATTCACCCCTCCACTTT
TRBJ2-5,TRBV18,.,.,CASSPPDPKETQYF,TGTGCCAGCTCACCCCCAGATCCCAAAGAGACCCAGTACTTC
TRBJ2-7,TRBV10-3,.,.,CAISQGYEQYF,TGTGCCATCAGTCAGGGGTACGAGCAGTACTTC
TRBJ1-5,TRBV5-1,.,.,CASSLGGNEPQHF,TGCGCCAGCAGCTTGGGAGGGAATGAGCCCCAGCATTTT
TRBJ2-7,TRBV27,TRBD2,.,CASSAKGLASYEQYF,TGTGCCAGCAGTGCCAAGGGACTAGCATCCTACGAGCAGTACTTC
TRBJ1-2,TRBV29-1,.,.,CSVGDGYTF,TGCAGCGTCGGGGATGGCTACACCTTC
TRBJ1-2,TRBV5-4,TRBD1,.,CASTEEDRDGGYTF,TGTGCCAGCACCGAGGAGGACAGGGATGGTGGCTACACCTTC
TRBJ1-1,TRBV5-1,.,few,CASSLRVQGDTEAFF,TGCGCCAGCAGCTTGAGAGTACAGGGTGATACTGAAGCTTTCTTT
TRBJ2-1,TRBV7-8,.,.,CASSLLGGTSYNEQFF,TGTGCCAGCAGCTTGCTTGGAGGGACCTCCTACAATGAGCAGTTCTTC
TRBJ1-5,TRBV6-1,.,many,CASSDSRGNQPQHF,TGTGCCAGCAGTGACAGCCGGGGGAATCAGCCCCAGCATTTT
TRBJ2-1,TRBV10-3,.,.,CAISDGGRGSNRSSYNEQFF,TGTGCCATCAGTGACGGGGGCAGGGGGAGTAACCGGAGCTCCTACAATGAGCAGTTCTTC
TRBJ2-1,TRBV6-1,.,.,CASSSQRNEQFF,TGTGCCAGCAGTAGTCAGCGGAATGAGCAGTTCTTC
TRBJ1-3,TRBV28,TRBD1,once,CASSSTGEFSGNTIYF,TGTGCCAGCAGCTCGACAGGGGAATTCTCTGGAAACACCATATATTTT
TRBJ2-1,TRBV5-4,TRBD2,.,CASTGLADDEQFF,TGTGCCAGCACAGGACTAGCCGACGATGAGCAGTTCTTC
TRBJ2-7,TRBV7-9,.,once,CASSLYPGPITYEQYF,TGTGCCAGCAGCTTATACCCGGGACCGATAACCTACGAGCAGTACTTC
TRBJ2-2,TRBV7-9,.,.,CASSPWPTGELFF,TGTGCCAGCAGCCCCTGGCCCACCGGGGAGCTGTTTTTT
TRBJ1-1,TRBV6-5,.,.,CASSFTGLGENTEAFF,TGTGCCAGCAGTTTCACAGGGTTAGGGGAGAACACTGAAGCTTTCTTT
TRBJ1-3,TRBV6-1,TRBD1,.,CASSKGAAGNTIYF,TGTGCCAGCAGTAAGGGGGCGGCTGGAAACACCATATATTTT
TRBJ2-7,TRBV4-2,.,.,CASSQAATTYEQYF,TGTGCCAGCAGCCAAGCCGCGACCACCTACGAGCAGTACTTC
TRBJ1-2,TRBV7-2,TRBD1,.,CASSPGTGYHSTGYTF,TGTGCCAGCAGCCCCGGGACAGGGTATCATTCTACTGGCTACACCTTC
TRBJ2-7,TRBV5-6,.,.,CASSLQGRPSYEQYF,TGTGCCAGCAGCTTACAGGGAAGGCCTTCCTACGAGCAGTACTTC
TRBJ1-2,TRBV5-1,.,once,CASSLASYGYTF,TGCGCCAGCAGCTTGGCATCTTATGGCTACACCTTC
TRBJ2-5,TRBV5-1,TRBD1,.,CASSLRDRGYQETQYF,TGCGCCAGCAGTCTCCGGGACAGGGGCTACCAAGAGACCCAGTACTTC
TRBJ1-2,TRBV28,TRBD1,.,CASSLGQGQIYGYTF,TGTGCCAGCAGCCTCGGACAGGGACAGATCTATGGCTACACCTTC
TRBJ2-1,TRBV7-9,TRBD2,.,CASSLESRTSGSWNEQFF,TGTGCCAGCAGCTTAGAATCGAGGACTAGCGGGAGTTGGAATGAGCAGTTCTTC
TRBJ2-5,TRBV6-1,TRBD1,many,CASTIGGQGMETQYF,TGTGCCAGCACCATCGGGGGACAGGGTATGGAGACCCAGTACTTC
TRBJ2-3,TRBV6-6,.,.,CASSSPGGSTDTQYF,TGTGCCAGCAGTTCTCCAGGGGGGAGCACAGATACGCAGTATTTT
TRBJ2-3,TRBV7-6,.,once,CASSSQTLGDTQYF,TGTGCCAGCAGCTCCCAAACGCTAGGGGATACGCAGTATTTT
TRBJ1-2,TRBV28,.,.,CASSLGREEAYGYTF,TGTGCCAGCAGTTTAGGCAGGGAGGAGGCCTATGGCTACACCTTC
TRBJ1-5,TRBV19,.,.,CASLGQGHQPQHF,TGTGCCAGTTTGGGGCAGGGACATCAGCCCCAGCATTTT
TRBJ2-3,TRBV10-1,.,few,CASSESKPSDTQYF,TGCGCCAGCAGTGAGTCTAAACCTTCAGATACGCAGTATTTT